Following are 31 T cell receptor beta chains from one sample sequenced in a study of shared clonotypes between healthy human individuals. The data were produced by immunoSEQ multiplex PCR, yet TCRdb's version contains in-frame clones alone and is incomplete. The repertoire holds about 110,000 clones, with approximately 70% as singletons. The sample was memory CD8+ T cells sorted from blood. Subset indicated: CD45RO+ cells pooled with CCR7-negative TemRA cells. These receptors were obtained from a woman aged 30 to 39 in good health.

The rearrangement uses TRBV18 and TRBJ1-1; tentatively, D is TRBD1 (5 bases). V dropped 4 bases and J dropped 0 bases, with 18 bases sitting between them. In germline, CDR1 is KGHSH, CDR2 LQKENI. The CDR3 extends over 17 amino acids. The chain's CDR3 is CASSQPPGRLLNTEAFF. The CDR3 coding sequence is TGTGCCAGCTCACAGCCCCCGGGACGGCTGTTGAACACTGAAGCTTTCTTT.

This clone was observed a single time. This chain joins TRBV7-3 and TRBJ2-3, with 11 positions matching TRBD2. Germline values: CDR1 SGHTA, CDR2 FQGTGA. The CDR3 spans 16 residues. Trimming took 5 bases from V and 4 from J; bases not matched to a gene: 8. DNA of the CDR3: TGTGCCAGCAGCGCTACTAGCGGGAGAAGGGCAGATACGCAGTATTTT. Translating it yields CASSATSGRRADTQYF.

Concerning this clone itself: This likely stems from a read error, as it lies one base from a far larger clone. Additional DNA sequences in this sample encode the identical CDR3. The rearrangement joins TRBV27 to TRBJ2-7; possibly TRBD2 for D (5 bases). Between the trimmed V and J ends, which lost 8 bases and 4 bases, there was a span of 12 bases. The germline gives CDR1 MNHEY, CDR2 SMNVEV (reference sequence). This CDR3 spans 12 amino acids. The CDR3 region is CASFSASYEQYF. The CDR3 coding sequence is TGTGCCAGCTTTAGCGCAAGTTACGAGCAGTACTTC.

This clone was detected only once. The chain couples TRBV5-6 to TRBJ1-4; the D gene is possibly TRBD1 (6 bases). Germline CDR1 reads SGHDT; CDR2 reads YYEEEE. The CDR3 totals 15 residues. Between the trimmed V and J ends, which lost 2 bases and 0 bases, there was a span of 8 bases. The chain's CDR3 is CASSFNRATNEKLFF. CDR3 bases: TGTGCCAGCAGCTTTAACAGGGCAACTAATGAAAAACTGTTTTTT.

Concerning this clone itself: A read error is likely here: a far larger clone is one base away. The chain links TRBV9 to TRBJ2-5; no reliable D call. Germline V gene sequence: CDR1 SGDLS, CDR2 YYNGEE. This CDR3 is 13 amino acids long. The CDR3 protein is CANSVVLGETQYF. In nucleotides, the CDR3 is TGTGCCAACAGCGTAGTGTTAGGAGAGACCCAGTACTTC.

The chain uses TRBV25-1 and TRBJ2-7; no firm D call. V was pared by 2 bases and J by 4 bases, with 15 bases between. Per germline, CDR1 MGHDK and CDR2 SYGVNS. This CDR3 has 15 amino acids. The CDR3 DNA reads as TGTGCCAGCAGTGAAAGCGTGGGAAACCTATACGAGCAGTACTTC. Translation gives CASSESVGNLYEQYF.

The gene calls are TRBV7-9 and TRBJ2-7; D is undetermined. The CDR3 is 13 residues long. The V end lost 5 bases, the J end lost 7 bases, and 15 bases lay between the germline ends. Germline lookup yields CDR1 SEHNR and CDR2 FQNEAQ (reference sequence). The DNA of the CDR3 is TGTGCCAGCAGCCCTCCTGTAGGCCGGGAGCAGTACTTC. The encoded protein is CASSPPVGREQYF.

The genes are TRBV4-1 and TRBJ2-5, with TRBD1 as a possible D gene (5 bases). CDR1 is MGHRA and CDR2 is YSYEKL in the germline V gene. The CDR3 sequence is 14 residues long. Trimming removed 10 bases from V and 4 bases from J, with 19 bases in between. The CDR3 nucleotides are TGCGCCACCTCACTTAGCAGGGTAGCAGAGACCCAGTACTTC. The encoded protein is CATSLSRVAETQYF.

CDR3 sequence: CASSVRDGASYEQYF. CDR3 bases: TGTGCCAGCAGCGTCAGGGACGGAGCCTCCTACGAGCAGTACTTC. The genes are TRBV9 and TRBJ2-7; D possibly matches TRBD1 or TRBD2 (5 bases each). Trimming pared 2 bases from V and 0 bases from J, leaving 12 bases between. Germline CDR1 and CDR2: SGDLS and YYNGEE. CDR3 length: 15 amino acids.

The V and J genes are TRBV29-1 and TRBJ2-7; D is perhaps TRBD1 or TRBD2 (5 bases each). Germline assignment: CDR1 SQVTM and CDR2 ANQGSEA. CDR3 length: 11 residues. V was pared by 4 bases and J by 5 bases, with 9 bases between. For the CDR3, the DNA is TGCAGCGTTGCCGGGGCTGACGAGCAGTACTTC. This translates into CSVAGADEQYF.

The CDR3 region has the DNA TGTGCCACCAGAGCCGGGACAGGTACCTACGAGCAGTACTTC. Encoded protein: CATRAGTGTYEQYF. V gene TRBV15 combines with J gene TRBJ2-7; 8 bases are shared with TRBD1. V was pared by 6 bases and J by 2 bases, with 6 bases of the junction left unmatched. The CDR3 covers 14 residues. The V gene's germline CDR1 is LNHNV and CDR2 YYDKDF (reference sequence).

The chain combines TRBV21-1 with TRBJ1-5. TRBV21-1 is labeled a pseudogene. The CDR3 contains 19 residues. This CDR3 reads CASSTGQRGRVFGNQPQHF. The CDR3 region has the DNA TGTGCCAGCAGCACGGGGCAACGGGGGCGAGTTTTTGGCAATCAGCCCCAGCATTTT.

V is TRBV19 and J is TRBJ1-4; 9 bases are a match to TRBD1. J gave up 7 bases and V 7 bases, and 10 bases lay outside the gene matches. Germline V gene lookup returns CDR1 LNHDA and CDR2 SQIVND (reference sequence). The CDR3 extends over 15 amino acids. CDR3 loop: CASTDRGTGTEKLFF. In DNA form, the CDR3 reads TGTGCCAGTACCGACCGCGGGACAGGGACTGAAAAACTGTTTTTT.

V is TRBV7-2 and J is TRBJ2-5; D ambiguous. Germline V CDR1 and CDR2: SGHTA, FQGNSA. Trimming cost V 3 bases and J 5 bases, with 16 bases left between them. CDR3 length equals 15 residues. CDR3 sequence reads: CASSFCKWCEETQYF. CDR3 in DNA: TGTGCCAGCAGCTTTTGCAAATGGTGCGAGGAGACCCAGTACTTC. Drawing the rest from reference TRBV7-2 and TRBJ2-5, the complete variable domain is GAGVSQSPSNKVTEKGKDVELRCDPISGHTALYWYRQSLGQGLEFLIYFQGNSAPDKSGLPSDRFSAERTGGSVSTLTIQRTQQEDSAVYLCASSFCKWCEETQYFGPGTRLLVL.

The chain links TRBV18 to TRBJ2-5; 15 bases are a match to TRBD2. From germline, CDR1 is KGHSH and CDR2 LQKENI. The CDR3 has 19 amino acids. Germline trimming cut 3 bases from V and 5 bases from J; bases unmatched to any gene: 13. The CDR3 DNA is TGTGCCAGCTCACCGCCGGGACTAGCGGGAGGAGTCGTCCCGGAGACCCAGTACTTC. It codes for CASSPPGLAGGVVPETQYF. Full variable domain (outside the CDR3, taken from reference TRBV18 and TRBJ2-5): NAGVMQNPRHLVRRRGQEARLRCSPMKGHSHVYWYRQLPEEGLKFMVYLQKENIIDESGMPKERFSAEFPKEGPSILRIQQVVRGDSAAYFCASSPPGLAGGVVPETQYFGPGTRLLVL.

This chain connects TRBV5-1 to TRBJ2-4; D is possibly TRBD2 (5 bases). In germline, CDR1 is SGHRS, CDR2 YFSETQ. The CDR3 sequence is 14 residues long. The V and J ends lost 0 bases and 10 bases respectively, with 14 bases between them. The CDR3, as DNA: TGCGCCAGCAGCTTGGAAGGTAGCGATAATATTCAGTACTTC. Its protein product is CASSLEGSDNIQYF.

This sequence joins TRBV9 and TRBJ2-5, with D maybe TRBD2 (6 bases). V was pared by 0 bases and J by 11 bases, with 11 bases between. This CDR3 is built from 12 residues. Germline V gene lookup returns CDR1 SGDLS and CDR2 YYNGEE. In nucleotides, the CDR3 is TGTGCCAGCAGCGTAGATGGAGGGGTTCAGTACTTC. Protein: CASSVDGGVQYF.

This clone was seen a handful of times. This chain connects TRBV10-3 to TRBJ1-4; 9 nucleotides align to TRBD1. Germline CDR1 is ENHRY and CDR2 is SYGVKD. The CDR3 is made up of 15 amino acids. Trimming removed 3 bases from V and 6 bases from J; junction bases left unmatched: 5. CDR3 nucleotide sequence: TGTGCCATCAGTGATTCGGGACAGGGTCATGAAAAACTGTTTTTT. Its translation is CAISDSGQGHEKLFF.

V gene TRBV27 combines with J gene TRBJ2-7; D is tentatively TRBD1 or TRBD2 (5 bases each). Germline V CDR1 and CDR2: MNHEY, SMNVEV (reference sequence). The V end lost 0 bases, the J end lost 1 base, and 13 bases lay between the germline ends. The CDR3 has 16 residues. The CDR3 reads CASSLSSGTVSYEQYF. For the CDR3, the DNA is TGTGCCAGCAGTTTATCGTCCGGGACGGTTTCCTACGAGCAGTACTTC.

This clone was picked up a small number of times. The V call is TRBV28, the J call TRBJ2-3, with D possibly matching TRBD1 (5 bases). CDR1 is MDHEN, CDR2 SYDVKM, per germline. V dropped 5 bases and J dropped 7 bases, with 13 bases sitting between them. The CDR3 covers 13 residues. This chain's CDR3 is CASSEPQGHTQYF. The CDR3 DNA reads TGTGCCAGCAGTGAGCCCCAGGGTCATACGCAGTATTTT.

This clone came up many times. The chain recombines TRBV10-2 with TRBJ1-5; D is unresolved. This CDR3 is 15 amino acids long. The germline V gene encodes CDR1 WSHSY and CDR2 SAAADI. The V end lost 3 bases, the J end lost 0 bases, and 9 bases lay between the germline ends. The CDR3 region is CASSEEGVSNQPQHF. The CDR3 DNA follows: TGCGCCAGCAGTGAAGAGGGAGTTAGCAATCAGCCCCAGCATTTT.

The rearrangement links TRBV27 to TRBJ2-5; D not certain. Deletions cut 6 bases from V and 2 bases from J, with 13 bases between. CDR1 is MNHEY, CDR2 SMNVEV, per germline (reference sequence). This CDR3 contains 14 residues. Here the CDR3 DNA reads TGTGCCAGCAGCCCAACGCACGAACAAGAGACCCAGTACTTC. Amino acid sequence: CASSPTHEQETQYF.

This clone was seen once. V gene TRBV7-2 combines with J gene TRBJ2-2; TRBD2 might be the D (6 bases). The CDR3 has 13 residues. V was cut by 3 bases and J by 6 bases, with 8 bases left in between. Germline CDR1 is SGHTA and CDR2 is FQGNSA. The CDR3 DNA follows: TGTGCCAGCAGCTTTGGAGGGCCCGGGGAGCTGTTTTTT. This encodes CASSFGGPGELFF.

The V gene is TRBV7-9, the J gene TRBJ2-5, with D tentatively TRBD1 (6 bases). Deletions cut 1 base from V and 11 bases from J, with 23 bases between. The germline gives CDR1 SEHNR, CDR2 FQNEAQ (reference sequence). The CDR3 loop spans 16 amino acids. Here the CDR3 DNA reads TGTGCCAGCAGCTTAGGTTTGGGGGCCAGGAAGGATGAGCAGTACTTC. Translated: CASSLGLGARKDEQYF.

CDR3 residues: CASSDKRTGHEQYF. For the CDR3, the DNA is TGTGCCAGCAGTGACAAACGGACAGGGCACGAGCAGTACTTC. The rearrangement joins TRBV25-1 to TRBJ2-5, with 8 bases matching TRBD1. The J call may be in error: the DNA end matches TRBJ2-7 better. CDR1 MGHDK and CDR2 SYGVNS come from the germline V gene. The CDR3 consists of 14 residues.

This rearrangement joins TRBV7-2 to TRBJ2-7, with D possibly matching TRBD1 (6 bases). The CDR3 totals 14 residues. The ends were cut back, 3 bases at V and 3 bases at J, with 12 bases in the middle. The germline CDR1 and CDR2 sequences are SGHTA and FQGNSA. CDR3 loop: CASSLTGSYYEQYF. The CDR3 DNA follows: TGTGCCAGCAGCTTGACAGGTTCGTACTACGAGCAGTACTTC.

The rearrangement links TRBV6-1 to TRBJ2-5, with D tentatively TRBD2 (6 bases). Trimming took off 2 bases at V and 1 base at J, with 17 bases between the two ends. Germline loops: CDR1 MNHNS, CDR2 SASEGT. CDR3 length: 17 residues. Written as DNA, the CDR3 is TGTGCCAGCAGTGAAACATACGGGAGAGCTATCCAAGAGACCCAGTACTTC. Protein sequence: CASSETYGRAIQETQYF.

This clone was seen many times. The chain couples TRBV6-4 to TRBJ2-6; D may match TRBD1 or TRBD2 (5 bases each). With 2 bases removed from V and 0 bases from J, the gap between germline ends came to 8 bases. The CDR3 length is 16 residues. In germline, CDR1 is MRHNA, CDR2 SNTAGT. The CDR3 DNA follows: TGTGCCAGCAGTGACGGGGGACGCTCTGGGGCCAACGTCCTGACTTTC. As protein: CASSDGGRSGANVLTF.

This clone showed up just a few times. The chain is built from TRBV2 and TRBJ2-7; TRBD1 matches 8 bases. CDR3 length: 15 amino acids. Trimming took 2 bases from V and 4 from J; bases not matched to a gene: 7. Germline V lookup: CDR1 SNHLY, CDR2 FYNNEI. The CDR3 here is CASSEQGASSYEQYF. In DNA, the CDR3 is TGTGCCAGCAGTGAACAGGGGGCCAGCTCTTACGAGCAGTACTTC.

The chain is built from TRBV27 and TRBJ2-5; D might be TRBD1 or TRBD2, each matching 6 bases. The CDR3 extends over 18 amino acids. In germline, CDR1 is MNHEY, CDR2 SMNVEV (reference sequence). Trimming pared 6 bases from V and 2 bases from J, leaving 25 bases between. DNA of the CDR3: TGTGCCAGCAGACCGCTGGGGCGGGGCAGGGGTTTTCAAGAGACCCAGTACTTC. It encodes CASRPLGRGRGFQETQYF.

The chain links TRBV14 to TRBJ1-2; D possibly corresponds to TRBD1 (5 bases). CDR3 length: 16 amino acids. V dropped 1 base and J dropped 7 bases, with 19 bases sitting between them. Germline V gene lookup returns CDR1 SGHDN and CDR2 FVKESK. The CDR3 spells CASSQVRGSAPFGYTF. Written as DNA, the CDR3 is TGTGCCAGCAGCCAAGTTCGGGGGAGCGCACCTTTTGGCTACACCTTC.